Listed below are T cell receptor beta chains from one sample, sequenced in a study of blood T cell repertoires in COVID-19. The method was immunoSEQ multiplex PCR; TCRdb's version includes in-frame clones alone and lacks a portion of them. The table includes thousands of clones, about nine tenths detected once. The specimen sequenced was peripheral blood. These receptors were collected from a human donor in a cohort sampled during active COVID-19. The donor label of this sample is uncertain. Each CDR3 is given with its conserved first and last residue. The D gene is left open where the match is weak. Clone size appears in some rows only: once, few, many, or a class for an expanded clone.

d_call,j_call,clone_size,v_call,cdr3_aa,cdr3_nt
TRBD1,TRBJ1-6,once,TRBV5-1,CASSLGWTGTSPLHF,TGCGCCAGCAGCTTGGGCTGGACAGGGACCTCACCCCTCCACTTT
NA,TRBJ1-6,NA,TRBV6-6,CASSTSGGSFYSPLHF,TGTGCCAGCAGTACTAGCGGGGGCTCATTTTATTCACCCCTCCACTTT
NA,TRBJ2-2,NA,TRBV7-7,CASSLGGGTGELFF,TGTGCCAGCAGCTTGGGTGGAGGTACCGGGGAGCTGTTTTTT
NA,TRBJ2-3,NA,TRBV15,CATSKRQGLTDTQYF,TGTGCCACCAGCAAACGACAGGGACTCACAGATACGCAGTATTTT
NA,TRBJ2-5,NA,TRBV18,CASSRTAQETQYF,TGTGCCAGCTCGCGGACAGCCCAAGAGACCCAGTACTTC
NA,TRBJ2-2,NA,TRBV27,CASSRQPEDYTGELFF,TGTGCCAGCAGTCGACAGCCCGAGGATTACACCGGGGAGCTGTTTTTT
TRBD2,TRBJ2-3,NA,TRBV3-1/TRBV3-2,CASSPLAAITDTQYF,TGTGCCAGCAGCCCGCTAGCGGCCATCACAGATACGCAGTATTTT
NA,TRBJ2-6,NA,TRBV11-3,CASSTTDSGANVLTF,TGTGCCAGCAGTACGACAGACTCTGGGGCCAACGTCCTGACTTTC
NA,TRBJ2-2,NA,TRBV7-8,CASSSRRTGELFF,TGTGCCAGCAGCTCCCGCAGAACCGGGGAGCTGTTTTTT
TRBD1,TRBJ2-7,NA,TRBV11-2,CASSLEGQPYYEQYF,TGTGCCAGCAGCTTAGAGGGACAGCCATACTACGAGCAGTACTTC
TRBD2,TRBJ2-3,NA,TRBV5-4,CASSQGTSGPSGVTQYF,TGTGCCAGCAGCCAGGGGACTAGCGGGCCCTCTGGGGTAACGCAGTATTTT
NA,TRBJ2-2,NA,TRBV15,CATRTGLRNTGELFF,TGTGCCACCAGAACAGGGTTAAGGAACACCGGGGAGCTGTTTTTT
TRBD2,TRBJ2-6,NA,TRBV2,CASTPQSWRGAYHSGANVLTF,TGTGCCAGCACCCCACAGTCCTGGCGGGGGGCATACCACTCTGGGGCCAACGTCCTGACTTTC
NA,TRBJ1-5,NA,TRBV4-1,CASSHSQGPGPQHF,TGCGCCAGCAGCCACTCACAGGGACCGGGGCCCCAGCATTTT
NA,TRBJ1-5,NA,TRBV28,CASSSHQGNNQPQHF,TGTGCCAGCAGTTCACACCAGGGTAACAATCAGCCCCAGCATTTT
TRBD1,TRBJ2-1,NA,TRBV24-1,CATSAMGTGGLDNEQFF,TGTGCCACCAGTGCAATGGGGACAGGGGGCCTGGACAATGAGCAGTTCTTC
TRBD2,TRBJ2-3,NA,TRBV19,CASSAVAGVDTQYF,TGTGCCAGTAGTGCAGTAGCGGGAGTAGATACGCAGTATTTT
TRBD1,TRBJ2-1,NA,TRBV4-1,CASSSGGIGPSYNEQFF,TGCGCCAGCAGCTCAGGGGGCATCGGTCCCTCCTACAATGAGCAGTTCTTC
TRBD2,TRBJ2-3,NA,TRBV4-1,CASSQRSGSFAQYF,TGCGCCAGCAGCCAACGTAGCGGGAGTTTCGCGCAGTATTTT
NA,TRBJ1-1,NA,TRBV2,CASSAGGVPEAFF,TGTGCCAGCAGCGCCGGGGGAGTTCCTGAAGCTTTCTTT
TRBD1,TRBJ1-2,NA,TRBV27,CASTHTGAYGYTF,TGTGCCAGCACCCATACAGGGGCTTATGGCTACACCTTC
NA,TRBJ1-5,NA,TRBV5-1,CASSLGGISNQPQHF,TGCGCCAGCAGCTTGGGAGGGATTAGCAATCAGCCCCAGCATTTT
TRBD2,TRBJ2-7,NA,TRBV5-4,CASSLTAGPTYEQYF,TGTGCCAGCAGCTTAACAGCGGGGCCCACCTACGAGCAGTACTTC
TRBD1,TRBJ2-3,NA,TRBV2,CASSVDRGPTDTQYF,TGTGCCAGCAGTGTCGACAGGGGCCCCACAGATACGCAGTATTTT